The rows below give T cell receptor beta chains drawn from one sample of a study of shared clonotypes between healthy human individuals. The data were produced by immunoSEQ multiplex PCR, yet TCRdb's version contains in-frame clones alone and is incomplete. This sample has around 2,000,000 clones, with less than 95% found just once. The source material was naive CD8+ T cells sorted from blood. These receptors all come from a young man in good health. Both conserved end residues are part of each CDR3. The D gene is left open where the match is weak. Not all rows give a size; the values are once, few, many and, for expanded clones, a class.

>TRBD2|NA|TRBJ2-1|TRBV29-1
TGCAGCGTTGAAGATCCGTCATGGCTAGCGGGAGAGGGTGAGCAGTTCTTC
CSVEDPSWLAGEGEQFF
>NA|NA|TRBJ1-4|TRBV2
TGTGCCAGCAGTGACCCGGGGGAGAATGAAAAACTGTTTTTT
CASSDPGENEKLFF
>NA|NA|TRBJ2-7|TRBV27
TGTGCCAGCAGCTACTCTGACGGATCCTACGAGCAGTACTTC
CASSYSDGSYEQYF
>NA|NA|TRBJ2-7|TRBV2
TGTGCCAGCAGTGGGGCTCCCTACGAGCAGTACTTC
CASSGAPYEQYF
>NA|NA|TRBJ2-7|TRBV7-9
TGTGCCAGCAGCCCCCGTAGTAGTGGCAGGCTGGTCTCCGAGCAGTACTTC
CASSPRSSGRLVSEQYF
>NA|NA|TRBJ2-1|TRBV4-2
TGTGCCAGCAGCCAAGTGATAACAAATGAGCAGTTCTTC
CASSQVITNEQFF
>NA|NA|TRBJ2-1|TRBV2
TGTGCCAGCAGTGAGGGGACGGACAATGAGCAGTTCTTC
CASSEGTDNEQFF
>NA|NA|TRBJ2-7|TRBV11-2
TGTGCCAGCAGCTTTATGGCTAGCGTTTACGACGAGCAGTACTTC
CASSFMASVYDEQYF
>NA|NA|TRBJ2-5|TRBV15
TGTGCCACCAGCTTACGACAGCAAGAGACCCAGTACTTC
CATSLRQQETQYF
>TRBD1|NA|TRBJ1-1|TRBV13
TGTGCCAGCAGCCACAAGACAGGGCAGGACACTGAAGCTTTCTTT
CASSHKTGQDTEAFF
>NA|NA|TRBJ2-1|TRBV2
TGTGCCAGCACCGCGGGGAATGAGCAGTTCTTC
CASTAGNEQFF
>NA|NA|TRBJ1-4|TRBV7-9
TGTGCCAGCAGCCTTTGGGAGCAGGGAGGTGGTGAAAAACTGTTTTTT
CASSLWEQGGGEKLFF
>TRBD1|NA|TRBJ1-2|TRBV13
TGTGCCAGCAGCTTAGAGACAGGGGAGAATGGCTACACCTTC
CASSLETGENGYTF
>TRBD2|NA|TRBJ2-1|TRBV27
TGTGCCAGCAGTCGGGGCGGGGGATATGGTAATGAGCAGTTCTTC
CASSRGGGYGNEQFF
>NA|NA|TRBJ2-5|TRBV9
TGTGCCAGCAGCGACGGGAGTGACCAAGAGACCCAGTACTTC
CASSDGSDQETQYF
>NA|few|TRBJ1-2|TRBV30
TGTGCCTGGATTATAGGGAATGGCTACACCTTC
CAWIIGNGYTF
>NA|NA|TRBJ1-6|TRBV28
TGTGCCAGCAGTTTCCCCTCCTATAATTCACCCCTCCACTTT
CASSFPSYNSPLHF
>NA|NA|TRBJ2-1|TRBV4-1
TGCGCCAGCAGTCTCCTGACTAGTAGGGGGGACAATGAGCAGTTCTTC
CASSLLTSRGDNEQFF
>NA|NA|TRBJ2-2|TRBV7-6
TGTGCCAGCAGCTGGACCCCAGAGCGGGCCGCCAACACCGGGGAGCTGTTTTTT
CASSWTPERAANTGELFF
>TRBD2|NA|TRBJ2-7|TRBV27
TGTGCCAGCAAGGGCGGGAGGATGTACGAGCAGTACTTC
CASKGGRMYEQYF
>NA|once|TRBJ1-3|TRBV5-8
TGTGCCAGCAGCTTGGGGAACGAGTTCCTCTCTGGAAACACCATATATTTT
CASSLGNEFLSGNTIYF
>NA|NA|TRBJ2-1|TRBV10-3
TGTGCCATCAGTGAGTCGGGCCGCGGCAATGAGCAGTTCTTC
CAISESGRGNEQFF
>NA|NA|TRBJ1-1|TRBV10-3
TGTGCCATCAGTGACTTTGGCCCTCTGAACACTGAAGCTTTCTTT
CAISDFGPLNTEAFF
>NA|NA|TRBJ1-1|TRBV7-9
TGTGCCAGCAGCGGTACAGAGAACACTGAAGCTTTCTTT
CASSGTENTEAFF
>NA|NA|TRBJ2-1|TRBV30
TGTGCCTGGAGTGTTTCTCAGAGCAATGAGCAGTTCTTC
CAWSVSQSNEQFF
>NA|NA|TRBJ1-6|TRBV2
TGTGCCAGCAGTGGGGTTGGCAGGGCTAATTCACCCCTCCACTTT
CASSGVGRANSPLHF
>TRBD1|NA|TRBJ1-1|TRBV19
TGTGCCAGTAGTATCGACAGGGAAACTGAAGCTTTCTTT
CASSIDRETEAFF
>TRBD2|NA|TRBJ2-5|TRBV11-2
TGTGCCAGCAGCAGAAAGGCGGGGGGTGAGACCCAGTACTTC
CASSRKAGGETQYF
>NA|NA|TRBJ1-4|TRBV6-1
TGTGCCAGCAGTGGACAGCATGAAAAACTGTTTTTT
CASSGQHEKLFF
>NA|NA|TRBJ2-7|TRBV9
TGTGCCAGCAGCGTAGGCGACAGCCTTCACGAGCAGTACTTC
CASSVGDSLHEQYF
>TRBD1|NA|TRBJ1-3|TRBV5-1
TGCGCCAGCAGCCAAGGGACAGGGAACGGAAACACCATATATTTT
CASSQGTGNGNTIYF
>TRBD2|NA|TRBJ2-4|TRBV7-6
TGTGCCAGCAGCTTAACAGCGGGGGGGATTCTTCAGTACTTC
CASSLTAGGILQYF
>TRBD1|NA|TRBJ2-7|TRBV7-3
TGTGCCAGCAGCCCAGGGGGTCACGAGCAGTACTTC
CASSPGGHEQYF
>TRBD1|NA|TRBJ2-7|TRBV11-2
TGTGCCAGCAGCTTAGATGGCTCAGGGGGCGGTTACGAGCAGTACTTC
CASSLDGSGGGYEQYF
>NA|once|TRBJ2-3|TRBV9
TGTGCCAGCAGCGTAGCTGGTAGCACAGATACGCAGTATTTT
CASSVAGSTDTQYF
>TRBD2|NA|TRBJ2-1|TRBV6-1
TGTGCCAGCAGTGAATTGTCTAGCGGGGGGGCCCTTGAGCAGTTCTTC
CASSELSSGGALEQFF
>TRBD2|NA|TRBJ2-1|TRBV10-1
TGCGCCAGCAGTGGCACTAGCGGGGTGGGGAATGAGCAGTTCTTC
CASSGTSGVGNEQFF
>NA|NA|TRBJ2-7|TRBV11-2
TGTGCCAGCAGCTTAGGGTCTTGGGAGCAGTACTTC
CASSLGSWEQYF
>TRBD2|once|TRBJ2-1|TRBV7-9
TGTGCCAGCAGAACCGCTAGCGGGATCAGAGAAGAGCAGTTCTTC
CASRTASGIREEQFF
>NA|NA|TRBJ1-2|TRBV6-1
TGTGCCAGCAGTGACCGGGGGCTTCTTCTCTATGGCTACACCTTC
CASSDRGLLLYGYTF
>NA|few|TRBJ1-5|TRBV2
TGTGCTGGGGAGAGCAATCAGCCCCAGCATTTT
CAGESNQPQHF
>NA|NA|TRBJ2-4|TRBV2
TGTGCCAGCAGTGTGTCGGGCGAAGCCAAAAACATTCAGTACTTC
CASSVSGEAKNIQYF
>NA|NA|TRBJ2-2|TRBV5-8
TGTGCCAGCAGCTTTCAGGGTGTTGTTGGCGGGGAGCTGTTTTTT
CASSFQGVVGGELFF
>TRBD2|few|TRBJ2-7|TRBV6-5
TGTGCCAGCAGTTACTCGGCGGGAGACTTATACGAGCAGTACTTC
CASSYSAGDLYEQYF
>TRBD1|NA|TRBJ2-5|TRBV7-9
TGTGCCAGTTATGGACAGGGCCAAGAGACCCAGTACTTC
CASYGQGQETQYF
>NA|NA|TRBJ2-5|TRBV19
TGTGCCAGTAGTATAGGAAGTAGGGGGTCTCCGGAAGAGACCCAGTACTTC
CASSIGSRGSPEETQYF
>NA|NA|TRBJ2-1|TRBV9
TGTGCCAGCAGCGCCAAGAGCTCCTACAATGAGCAGTTCTTC
CASSAKSSYNEQFF
>NA|NA|TRBJ1-1|TRBV4-1
TGCGCCAGCAGCCGTGAACAGGGATACACTGAAGCTTTCTTT
CASSREQGYTEAFF
>NA|once|TRBJ2-1|TRBV14
TGTGCCAGCAGCCAAGATGGGGATGAGCAGTTCTTC
CASSQDGDEQFF
>TRBD2|NA|TRBJ2-7|TRBV4-3
TGCGCCAGCAGCCAAGCCCCCCCGGGAGGAGTCCACGAGCAGTACTTC
CASSQAPPGGVHEQYF
>NA|NA|TRBJ2-7|TRBV14
TGTGCCAGCAGCCAAACGGGGCTCCACGAGCAGTACTTC
CASSQTGLHEQYF
>NA|NA|TRBJ1-5|TRBV2
TGTGCCAGCCTTGGAGGGGGACTCGAGGGATGGTCCCAGCATTTT
CASLGGGLEGWSQHF
>NA|once|TRBJ2-1|TRBV7-9
TGTGCAGGGGAGAGAGACTACAATGAGCAGTTCTTC
CAGERDYNEQFF
>NA|NA|TRBJ2-7|TRBV14
TGTGCCAGCAGCCAAGACCCCAGCTACGAGCAGTACTTC
CASSQDPSYEQYF
>NA|NA|TRBJ2-7|TRBV5-1
TGCGCCAGCGCAGGGGGGACCGCCGAGCAGTACTTC
CASAGGTAEQYF
>NA|NA|TRBJ1-1|TRBV6-6
TGTGCCAGCAGTTACGTTCGGGTCTCAGCTTTCTTT
CASSYVRVSAFF
>NA|few|TRBJ1-4|TRBV5-8
TGTGCCAGCAGCTTGGTAGCTGCAACTAATGAAAAACTGTTTTTT
CASSLVAATNEKLFF
>NA|NA|TRBJ2-3|TRBV6-6
TGTGCCAGCAGTCGAGACAGGTCATCCACAGATACGCAGTATTTT
CASSRDRSSTDTQYF
>NA|NA|TRBJ2-1|TRBV9
TGTGCCAGCAGCGGGGGCCCAAGGGCTGGTGAGCAGTTCTTC
CASSGGPRAGEQFF